Included here is one TCR beta chain sequence, with context. Antigen: not known. This sample stems from a study of shared clonotypes between healthy human individuals. Authors' data handling: Filtering differed, since immunoSEQ gave only junction sequences and no quality scores. Sequenced by immunoSEQ multiplex PCR; TCRdb stores in-frame clones only, minus some. V and J calls and clone size come straight from that table; D and trimming were deduced from the DNA. Of some 2,500,000 clones in the sample, over 85% are singletons; the top ten hold roughly 0.36%. Study-wide results and caveats: Rarefaction analysis demonstrated incomplete sorted-subset sequencing notwithstanding large depth.

V lost 0 bases and J lost 6, with 16 bases in between. Germline V gene data show CDR1 as SGHRS and CDR2 as YFSETQ. The CDR3 extends over 15 amino acids. The sequence came from a man between 18 and 29 years old in good health. Some clones in this sample may be carry-over from other donors' samples. Sample: naive CD4+ T cells from PBMCs. Subset given: CD45RA+ positively selected. This chain joins TRBV5-1 and TRBJ2-7; no definite D call. CDR3 DNA: TGCGCCAGCAGCTTGGATCTACCTGGGAACTCCGAGCAGTACTTC. It translates to CASSLDLPGNSEQYF.